Listed below are T cell receptor beta chains from one sample, sequenced in a study of cytomegalovirus exposure and HLA in healthy donors. TCRdb's copy holds only in-frame clones and misses some; the assay was immunoSEQ multiplex PCR. This sample has fewer than 200,000 clones, with around 85% found just once. The sample consisted of PBMCs. Receptors were obtained from a woman aged 25 to 39 in good health and CMV-seronegative. The CDR3 runs from the conserved cysteine through the conserved F or W.

CASSTATSGSYEQYF	TRBV7-9	TRBJ2-7
CASSERESTDTQYF	TRBV25-1	TRBJ2-3
CASSLGGNRDTQYF	TRBV5-1	TRBJ2-3
CASSLGGAEQYF	TRBV5-6	TRBJ2-7
CASGESGDGEQFF	TRBV12-5	TRBJ2-1
CASSQAWSQQGHNEQFF	TRBV4-3	TRBJ2-1
CASSFGAGGGGSYNEQFF	TRBV27	TRBJ2-1
CASSSQLSIDANTGELFF	TRBV7-8	TRBJ2-2
CASSISGGPQETQYF	TRBV7-3	TRBJ2-5
CASSLVPGGKIADTQYF	TRBV7-9	TRBJ2-3
CASSLFSRASGRSTYNEQFF	TRBV13	TRBJ2-1
CASSLSVGDKFQPQHF	TRBV27	TRBJ1-5
CASMGATAFGYEQYF	TRBV6-5	TRBJ2-7
CASSQESEREINEQFF	TRBV4-3	TRBJ2-1
CASSFDRGSSYNSPLHF	TRBV11-1	TRBJ1-6
CASRLTGELFF	TRBV4-1	TRBJ2-2
CASSQNRKHYGYTF	TRBV4-3	TRBJ1-2